The present TCR beta chain was sequenced within a study of regulatory T cells in long-lasting Graves disease. In the study overall: Newly diagnosed Graves' patients had taken antithyroid drugs under 3 months. Broader study findings: The small sample size may have reduced accuracy.

Building the TCR beta libraries relied on iRepertoire HTBI primers, and CDR3 regions underwent Arm-PCR. Each CDR3 protein gets one entry after TCRdb re-called the multiplex PCR reads with MiXCR. The table lists some 500,000 distinct CDR3 sequences, roughly 14% of them singletons. This clonotype was observed many times. Its antigen is not known. There are 14 residues in the CDR3. The V gene end was trimmed by 5 bases and the J gene end by 2 bases; junction bases not matched to a gene: 8. Germline loops: CDR1 DFQATT, CDR2 SNEGSKA (reference sequence). Regarding time point: newly diagnosed GD, antithyroid drugs for less than 3 months. From RNA extracted from PBMCs, the TCR library was made. The data also belong to a second study, concerning T cells in Graves' hyperthyroidism and ophthalmopathy. From that second work: TCR CDR3 underwent first-round RT-PCR with the HTBI primer set.

The rearrangement links TRBV20-1 to TRBJ2-7; 8 nucleotides line up with TRBD2. This specimen was peripheral blood mononuclear cells (PBMCs), taken at new diagnosis, from a patient treated with antithyroid drugs. The origin of this receptor is a young man with Graves disease. The CDR3 bases are TGCAGTGCTGGAAGCGGGAGAGAACCCTACGAGCAGTACTTC. The encoded protein is CSAGSGREPYEQYF.